This note documents a single T cell receptor (beta chain) sequence. The sample originates from a study of blood T cell repertoires in COVID-19. Germline trimming cut 3 bases from V and 1 base from J; bases unmatched to any gene: 8. This CDR3 region has 19 residues. Germline V gives CDR1 KGHSH, CDR2 LQKENI. The method was immunoSEQ multiplex PCR; TCRdb's version includes in-frame clones alone and lacks a portion of them. Here the sample spans under 85,000 clones, around 88% being singletons. Source material: peripheral blood. V usage is TRBV18 and J usage is TRBJ2-5; 16 bases map to TRBD2. This clonotype was obtained from a man between 45 and 60 years old with active COVID-19. The CDR3 DNA sequence: TGTGCCAGCTCACCTGTCCCGGGACTAGCGGGAGGGTTCCAAGAGACCCAGTACTTC. Protein product: CASSPVPGLAGGFQETQYF.